Reported below is one TCR beta chain. The entry originates in a study of OX40 agonist ivuxolimab in advanced cancers. The germline V gene encodes CDR1 LNHDA and CDR2 SQIVND (reference sequence). V shed 3 bases and J shed 4 bases, with 13 bases lying between them. The CDR3 is made up of 15 amino acids. Sequencing used immunoSEQ multiplex PCR; TCRdb keeps in-frame clones, though not all of them. The sample has roughly 72,000 clones, 89% seen once. The chain is built from TRBV19 and TRBJ2-1, with a possible D match to TRBD2 (7 bases). The source material was CD4+ or CD8+ T cells sorted from blood, sampled in a trial of the OX40 agonist ivuxolimab. The receptor's source is an adult with an advanced solid tumor such as melanoma, head and neck, liver or kidney cancer. CDR3 loop: CASSIGGLTYNEQFF. The CDR3 coding sequence is TGTGCCAGTAGTATCGGGGGGCTTACATACAATGAGCAGTTCTTC.